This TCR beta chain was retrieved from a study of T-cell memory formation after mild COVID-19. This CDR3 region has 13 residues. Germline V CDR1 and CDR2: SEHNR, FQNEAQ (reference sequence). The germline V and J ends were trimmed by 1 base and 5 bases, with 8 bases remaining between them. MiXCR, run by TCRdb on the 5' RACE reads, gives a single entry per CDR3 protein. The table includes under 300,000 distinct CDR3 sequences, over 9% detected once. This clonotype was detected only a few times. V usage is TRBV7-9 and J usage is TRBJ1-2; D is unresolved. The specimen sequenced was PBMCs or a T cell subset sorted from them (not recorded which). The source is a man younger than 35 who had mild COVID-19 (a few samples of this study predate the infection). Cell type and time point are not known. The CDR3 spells CASSLGPWYGYTF. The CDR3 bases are TGTGCCAGCAGCTTAGGGCCGTGGTATGGCTACACCTTC.